The rows below give T cell receptor beta chains drawn from one sample of a study of shared clonotypes between healthy human individuals. Here immunoSEQ multiplex PCR was the method, and the copy in TCRdb shows in-frame clones only, minus some. The repertoire holds 550,000 to 800,000 clones, with roughly 88% as singletons. Sequenced: memory CD8+ T cells from PBMCs. These receptors were collected from a man aged 18 to 30 in good health. Some clones in this sample may be carry-over from other donors' samples. The CDR3 runs from the conserved cysteine through the conserved F or W. Fields, in order: D gene, clone size, V gene, J gene, CDR3 protein, CDR3 DNA. The D gene is left open where the match is weak. Some rows have no size entry. The others give once, few or many, or a class for an expanded clone.

TRBD1	.	TRBV7-3	TRBJ2-1	CASSSTGGNEQFF	TGTGCCAGCAGCTCGACAGGGGGCAATGAGCAGTTCTTC
.	.	TRBV30	TRBJ2-7	CAGGVYEQYF	TGTGCCGGAGGGGTGTACGAGCAGTACTTC
.	.	TRBV2	TRBJ1-1	CASSELLRGNTEAFF	TGTGCCAGCAGTGAACTCTTGAGAGGGAACACTGAAGCTTTCTTT
TRBD2	.	TRBV27	TRBJ2-1	CASSPPPGTRYEQFF	TGTGCCAGCAGTCCACCACCCGGGACTAGGTATGAGCAGTTCTTC
.	.	TRBV30	TRBJ2-1	CAWSVAGGNEQFF	TGTGCCTGGAGTGTAGCTGGGGGCAATGAGCAGTTCTTC
TRBD2	.	TRBV9	TRBJ2-7	CASSHTSGLTAEQYF	TGTGCCAGCAGCCACACTAGCGGCCTTACAGCCGAGCAGTACTTC
.	once	TRBV19	TRBJ2-1	CASSTRQNNEQFF	TGTGCCAGTAGTACAAGACAGAACAATGAGCAGTTCTTC
.	.	TRBV7-8	TRBJ1-4	CASSFLLEGGEKLFF	TGTGCCAGCAGCTTCCTTCTGGAGGGAGGGGAAAAACTGTTTTTT
.	.	TRBV13	TRBJ1-2	CASSPRERSHHGYTF	TGTGCCAGCAGCCCCCGGGAGAGATCGCATCACGGCTACACCTTC
.	once	TRBV5-1	TRBJ1-2	CASSSREGGQGSFYGYTF	TGCGCCAGCAGCTCCCGAGAGGGGGGACAAGGTTCATTTTATGGCTACACCTTC
.	.	TRBV7-2	TRBJ2-7	CASSTGTRGPEQYF	TGTGCCAGCAGCACCGGGACTAGGGGGCCGGAGCAGTACTTC
TRBD2	.	TRBV6-4	TRBJ2-3	CASSDSGTSGGGTQYF	TGTGCCAGCAGTGATTCCGGGACTAGCGGTGGGGGTACGCAGTATTTT
TRBD1	.	TRBV5-5	TRBJ2-2	CASSLSIGTANTGELFF	TGTGCCAGCAGCTTGTCTATCGGGACAGCGAACACCGGGGAGCTGTTTTTT
TRBD1	.	TRBV5-1	TRBJ1-6	CASRDSRDSNSPLHF	TGCGCCAGCAGGGACTCGCGGGACAGCAATTCACCCCTCCACTTT
.	.	TRBV28	TRBJ1-1	CASSTGRMNTEAFF	TGTGCCAGCAGCACGGGACGGATGAACACTGAAGCTTTCTTT
TRBD1	.	TRBV27	TRBJ1-4	CASSWGTGPNEKLFF	TGTGCCAGCAGTTGGGGGACAGGCCCCAATGAAAAACTGTTTTTT
TRBD2	.	TRBV4-3	TRBJ2-7	CASSQGLAFGYEQYF	TGCGCCAGCAGCCAGGGACTAGCGTTTGGATACGAGCAGTACTTC
TRBD1	.	TRBV4-1	TRBJ2-5	CASSQDGQDQETQYF	TGCGCCAGCAGCCAAGATGGACAGGACCAAGAGACCCAGTACTTC
.	.	TRBV10-1	TRBJ2-1	CASSEMPGLAVDEQFF	TGCGCCAGCAGTGAAATGCCTGGGCTAGCTGTGGATGAGCAGTTCTTC
.	.	TRBV15	TRBJ2-6	CATSSRTAYNSGANVLTF	TGTGCCACCAGCAGCCGGACAGCCTATAACTCTGGGGCCAACGTCCTGACTTTC
TRBD1	.	TRBV28	TRBJ2-7	CASSSLQGASYEQYF	TGTGCCAGCAGTTCCCTCCAGGGGGCCTCCTACGAGCAGTACTTC
.	.	TRBV27	TRBJ2-7	CASSLGRGRDYEQYF	TGTGCCAGCAGTTTAGGGCGGGGTCGGGATTACGAGCAGTACTTC
.	.	TRBV11-3	TRBJ2-1	CASSPSQGQGPYNEQFF	TGTGCCAGCAGCCCTTCACAGGGCCAGGGACCCTACAATGAGCAGTTCTTC
.	.	TRBV28	TRBJ1-4	CASSYVRRATNEKLFF	TGTGCCAGCAGTTACGTTCGCCGGGCAACTAATGAAAAACTGTTTTTT
.	.	TRBV28	TRBJ2-2	CASSFPRRAMGAGELFF	TGTGCCAGCAGTTTTCCGAGGCGGGCCATGGGGGCCGGGGAGCTGTTTTTT
.	once	TRBV7-6	TRBJ2-7	CASSPRFRNEQYF	TGTGCCAGCAGCCCCCGATTCCGGAACGAGCAGTACTTC
TRBD1	.	TRBV29-1	TRBJ2-7	CSARDSPYEQYF	TGCAGCGCCCGGGACAGCCCCTACGAGCAGTACTTC
.	few	TRBV10-1	TRBJ1-1	CASSVGPGTEAFF	TGCGCCAGCAGTGTGGGGCCCGGCACTGAAGCTTTCTTT
TRBD1	.	TRBV6-4	TRBJ1-2	CASSNRDRGRYGYTF	TGTGCCAGCAGTAACCGGGACAGGGGCAGGTATGGCTACACCTTC
TRBD1	few	TRBV28	TRBJ1-5	CASSSDRVPQHF	TGTGCCAGCAGTTCAGACAGGGTACCCCAGCATTTT
TRBD1	.	TRBV7-8	TRBJ2-4	CASSFLKRDSLAKNIQYF	TGTGCCAGCAGCTTCCTAAAACGGGACAGCTTAGCCAAAAACATTCAGTACTTC
TRBD2	few	TRBV5-4	TRBJ2-2	CASSFGVLAGAAGELFF	TGTGCCAGCAGCTTTGGTGTACTAGCGGGAGCGGCCGGGGAGCTGTTTTTT
.	.	TRBV4-1	TRBJ1-2	CASSQDPRGGYTF	TGCGCCAGCAGCCAAGATCCCAGGGGTGGCTACACCTTC
.	.	TRBV6-5	TRBJ2-2	CASSNLPRQIRELFF	TGTGCCAGCAGCAATCTTCCCCGTCAAATCAGGGAGCTGTTTTTT
.	.	TRBV7-9	TRBJ2-1	CASSPLGERNNEQFF	TGTGCCAGCAGCCCCTTGGGGGAAAGGAACAATGAGCAGTTCTTC
.	.	TRBV28	TRBJ2-7	CASSVSGEFYEQYF	TGTGCCAGCAGTGTGAGCGGAGAGTTCTACGAGCAGTACTTC
.	few	TRBV6-4	TRBJ1-2	CASSDSGDSNYGYTF	TGTGCCAGCAGTGACTCGGGGGATTCTAACTATGGCTACACCTTC
.	once	TRBV7-9	TRBJ2-7	CASSFSGEQYF	TGTGCCAGCAGCTTCTCTGGCGAGCAGTACTTC
TRBD2	many	TRBV28	TRBJ2-1	CASSLVAGAYNEQFF	TGTGCCAGCAGTTTAGTAGCGGGAGCTTACAATGAGCAGTTCTTC
TRBD1	few	TRBV7-9	TRBJ1-1	CASSPDRGGRVEAFF	TGTGCCAGCAGCCCGGACAGGGGCGGACGCGTTGAAGCTTTCTTT
.	.	TRBV19	TRBJ1-2	CASSSQETNYGYTF	TGTGCCAGTAGTTCACAGGAAACTAACTATGGCTACACCTTC
.	once	TRBV15	TRBJ1-1	CATSRDGYTEAFF	TGTGCCACCAGCAGAGACGGGTACACTGAAGCTTTCTTT
TRBD2	.	TRBV9	TRBJ2-1	CASSVGGRAGNEQFF	TGTGCCAGCAGCGTAGGCGGGAGGGCCGGCAATGAGCAGTTCTTC
.	.	TRBV7-2	TRBJ2-7	CASSLTRGSSEQYF	TGTGCCAGCAGCTTGACTAGAGGGTCCAGTGAGCAGTACTTC